These T cell receptor beta chains were read from a single sample in a study of vaccination and CD4 T cells after COVID-19. TCRdb redid the calling of the PCR reads with MiXCR, one entry per CDR3 protein. The data hold around 10,000 distinct CDR3 sequences, with 65% to 70% observed a single time. No antigen has been identified for these receptors. The sequences come from CD4+ T cells from blood, cultured in vitro, collected before SARS-CoV-2 vaccination. The receptors were sampled from a human donor who had recovered from COVID-19. The conserved cysteine and the conserved F or W are not part of the CDR3 here.

TRBV6-2/TRBV6-3,TRBJ2-3,13,ASRPRDLPPDTQY
TRBV5-1,TRBJ2-1,13,ASSLALAGAHEQF
TRBV19,TRBJ2-4,14,ASSIGGALAKNIQY
TRBV20-1,TRBJ1-6,13,SARGQGVRNSPLH
TRBV20-1,TRBJ2-7,12,SASKGPPTYEQY
TRBV15,TRBJ2-3,12,ATSPRLVLDTQY
TRBV6-1,TRBJ1-5,13,ASSRQGAGNQPQH
TRBV12-3/TRBV12-4,TRBJ1-1,14,ASRGGQGFMNTEAF
TRBV15,TRBJ1-2,11,ATSRDYAGGYT
TRBV20-1,TRBJ1-1,11,SARDGLKAEAF
TRBV6-2/TRBV6-3,TRBJ1-2,14,ASRPPEGRRGYGYT
TRBV10-3,TRBJ2-5,11,AISELAGEVQY
TRBV20-1,TRBJ1-1,13,SARGSGTGHTEAF
TRBV7-9,TRBJ2-3,15,ASSSNGGGGSTDTQY
TRBV24-1,TRBJ1-2,12,ATSEGLLDYGYT
TRBV20-1,TRBJ2-7,10,SAPDGSYEQY
TRBV2,TRBJ2-7,13,ASSEALAGGPKQY
TRBV7-9,TRBJ2-7,11,ASSSQGGSAQY
TRBV18,TRBJ2-2,13,ASSPPRDRPGELF
TRBV7-8,TRBJ1-5,13,ASSLGRISNQPQH
TRBV20-1,TRBJ2-7,12,SAPASGGSYEQY
TRBV7-9,TRBJ2-7,15,ASIHRRVTGASYEQY
TRBV19,TRBJ2-1,12,ASSMGYRYNEQS
TRBV6-1,TRBJ1-6,11,ASSPQGRSPLH
TRBV7-2,TRBJ1-1,11,ASSSTSGFEAF
TRBV20-1,TRBJ2-7,13,SATLASGASDEQY
TRBV20-1,TRBJ2-1,14,SARVLTSGSYNEQF
TRBV7-2,TRBJ2-5,16,ASSLGPPGLAEQETQY
TRBV7-2,TRBJ2-7,12,ASSPSRDRDEQY